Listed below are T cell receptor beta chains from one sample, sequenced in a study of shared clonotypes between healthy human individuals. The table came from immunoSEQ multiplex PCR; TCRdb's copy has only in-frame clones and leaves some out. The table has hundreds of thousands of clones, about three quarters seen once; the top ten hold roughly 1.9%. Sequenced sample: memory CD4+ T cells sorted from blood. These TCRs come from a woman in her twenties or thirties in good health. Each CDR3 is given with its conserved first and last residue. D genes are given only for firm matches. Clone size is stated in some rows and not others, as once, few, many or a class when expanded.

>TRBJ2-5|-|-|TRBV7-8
TGTGCCAGCAGCCGCCCGTGGGGTGGGGAGACCCAGTACTTC
CASSRPWGGETQYF
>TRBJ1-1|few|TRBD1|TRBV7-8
TGTGCCAGCAGCTTAGCTGGACAGGTTCCCCGCGAAGCTTTCTTT
CASSLAGQVPREAFF
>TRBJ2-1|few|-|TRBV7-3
TGTGCCAGCAGCAGTTACATCGAGCAGTTCTTC
CASSSYIEQFF
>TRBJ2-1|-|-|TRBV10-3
TGTGCCATCAGTGGCAGGGACATAAATGAGCAGTTCTTC
CAISGRDINEQFF
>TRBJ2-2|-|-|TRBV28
TGTGCCAGCGCCACGGGCAGTCTTTTGAACACCGGGGAGCTGTTTTTT
CASATGSLLNTGELFF
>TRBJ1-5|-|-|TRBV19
TGTGCCACCCAGGGCATGGGGCTTGAGGCCCAGCATTTT
CATQGMGLEAQHF
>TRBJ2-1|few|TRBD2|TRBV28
TGTGCCAGCAACCCCCTAGCGGGAGGGGTCAATGAGCAGTTCTTC
CASNPLAGGVNEQFF
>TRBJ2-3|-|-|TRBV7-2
TGTGCCAGCAGCTTAGACTATCTTAGCACAGATACGCAGTATTTT
CASSLDYLSTDTQYF
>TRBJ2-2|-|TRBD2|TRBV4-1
TGCGCCAGCAGCCATGTACTAGCGGGAACCGGGGAGCTGTTTTTT
CASSHVLAGTGELFF
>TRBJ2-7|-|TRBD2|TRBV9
TGTGCCAGCAGCGTAGGAGGTAGCGGGACCTACGAGCAGTACTTC
CASSVGGSGTYEQYF
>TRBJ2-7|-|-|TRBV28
TGTGCCAGCAGTTCACAGGGATCGAGTAGCCACGAGCAGTACTTC
CASSSQGSSSHEQYF
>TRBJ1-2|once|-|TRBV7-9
TGTGCCAGCAGCTTAATGGCGCGGGGCTACACCTTC
CASSLMARGYTF
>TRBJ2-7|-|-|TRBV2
TGTGCCAGCAGTGAAGTTGGCGGGGCGTTCGACGAGCAGTACTTC
CASSEVGGAFDEQYF
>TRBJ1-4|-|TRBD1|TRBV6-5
TGTGCCAGGCACAGGGGAACTAATGAAAAACTGTTTTTT
CARHRGTNEKLFF
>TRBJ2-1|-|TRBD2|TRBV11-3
TGTGCCAGCAGCTTAGATCTCGGAGCGGGAGTGGACAATGAGCAGTTCTTC
CASSLDLGAGVDNEQFF
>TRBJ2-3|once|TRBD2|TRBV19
TGTGCCAGTACCTGGGGACTAGCGGGAGGGCCAGAAACGCAGTATTTT
CASTWGLAGGPETQYF
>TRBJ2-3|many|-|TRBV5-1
TGCGCCAGCAGCTTTGGCCAGACGGATACGCAGTATTTT
CASSFGQTDTQYF
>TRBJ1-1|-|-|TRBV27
TGTGCCAGCAGTCCACCCCTGGGGGGTGGCGACACTGAAGCTTTCTTT
CASSPPLGGGDTEAFF
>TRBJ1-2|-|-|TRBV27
TGTGCCAGCAGTGGTGCGGGCCTCCTCGCCCGGGGGATCTATGGCTACACCTTC
CASSGAGLLARGIYGYTF
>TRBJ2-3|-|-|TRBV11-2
TGTGCCAGCAGCTTAGGGACGGGAGGCACAGATACGCAGTATTTT
CASSLGTGGTDTQYF
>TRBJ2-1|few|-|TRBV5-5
TGTGCCAGCAGCTTGGCTGAAGGTGAGCAGTTCTTC
CASSLAEGEQFF
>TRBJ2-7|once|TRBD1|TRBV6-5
TGTGCCAGCACCGTCGACAGGGGGATCGGCGAGCAGTACTTC
CASTVDRGIGEQYF
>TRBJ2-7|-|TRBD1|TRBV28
TGTGCCAGCAGAAGCAGGGGGCCGTACGAGCAGTACTTC
CASRSRGPYEQYF
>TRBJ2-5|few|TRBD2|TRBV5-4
TGTGCCAGCAGCGAGGGACTATCCGTTCTGGCCCAGTACTTC
CASSEGLSVLAQYF
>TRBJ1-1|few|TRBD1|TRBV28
TGTGCCAGCAGTCTGGGACAGGGTGAAGCTTTCTTT
CASSLGQGEAFF
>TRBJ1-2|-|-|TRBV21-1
TGTGCCAGCAGAGGTCGGAACTATGGCTACACCTTC
CASRGRNYGYTF
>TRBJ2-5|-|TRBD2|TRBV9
TGTGCCAGCAGCGTCCGAGGACTAGCGGGCCAAGAGACCCAGTACTTC
CASSVRGLAGQETQYF
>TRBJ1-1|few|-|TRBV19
TGTGCCAGTAGTATCGAGGGGTTGAACACTGAAGCTTTCTTT
CASSIEGLNTEAFF
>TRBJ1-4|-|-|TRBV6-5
TGTGCCAGCAGTTATGACCTTCGGGGCGAAAAACTGTTTTTT
CASSYDLRGEKLFF
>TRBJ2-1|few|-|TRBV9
TGTGCCAGCAGCGTAGACGGAGGGGGCTACAATGAGCAGTTCTTC
CASSVDGGGYNEQFF
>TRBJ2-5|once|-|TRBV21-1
TGTGCCAGCAGCAACGGCATCCAAGAGACCCAGTACTTC
CASSNGIQETQYF
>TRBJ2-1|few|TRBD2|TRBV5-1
TGCGCCAGCAGCTTGTCTAGCGGAAGCTACAATGAGCAGTTCTTC
CASSLSSGSYNEQFF
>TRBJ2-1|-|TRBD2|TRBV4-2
TGTGCCAGCAAACTATTATCCGGGACTATCTATGAGCAGTTCTTC
CASKLLSGTIYEQFF
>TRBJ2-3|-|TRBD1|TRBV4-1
TGCGCCAGCAGCCAAGATAAGGGGGCTGGCACAGATACGCAGTATTTT
CASSQDKGAGTDTQYF
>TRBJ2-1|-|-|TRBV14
TGTGCCAGAAAAGTGGATCCTTACAATGAGCAGTTCTTC
CARKVDPYNEQFF
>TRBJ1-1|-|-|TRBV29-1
TGCAGCGTTACCCCGGGGACGCGTTTCACTGAAGCTTTCTTT
CSVTPGTRFTEAFF
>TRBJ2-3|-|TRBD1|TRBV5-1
TGCGCCAGCAGCACTGGAGGGGGGACAGGGACAGATACGCAGTATTTT
CASSTGGGTGTDTQYF
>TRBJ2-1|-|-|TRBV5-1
TGCGCCAGCAGCTGGACGTTCGGAGGGACCAATGAGCAGTTCTTC
CASSWTFGGTNEQFF
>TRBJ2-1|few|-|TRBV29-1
TGCAGCGTTATTAGGGGGGGACAAATATACAATGAGCAGTTCTTC
CSVIRGGQIYNEQFF
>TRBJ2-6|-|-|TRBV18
TGTGCCAGCTCACCACTTCGGTCTGGGGCCAACGTCCTGACTTTC
CASSPLRSGANVLTF
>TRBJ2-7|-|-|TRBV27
TGTGCCAGCAGTTTATCGAAATCTTCAGGAGGAAGGCACGAGCAGTACTTC
CASSLSKSSGGRHEQYF
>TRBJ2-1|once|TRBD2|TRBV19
TGTGCCAGTAGTAGAACGACTAGCGGGATAGGCGAGCAGTTCTTC
CASSRTTSGIGEQFF
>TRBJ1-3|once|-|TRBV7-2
TGTGCCAGCGGAACTATCAGGTGGCTCTCTGGAAACACCATATATTTT
CASGTIRWLSGNTIYF
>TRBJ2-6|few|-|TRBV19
TGTGCCAGTAGTTCGGGGAGCTCTGGGGCCAACGTCCTGACTTTC
CASSSGSSGANVLTF
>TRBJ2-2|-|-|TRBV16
TGTGCCAGCAGCCAATTCCCGTCATCGAACACCGGGGAGCTGTTTTTT
CASSQFPSSNTGELFF
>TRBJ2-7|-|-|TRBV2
TGTGCCAGCAGTGTACGGTACGAGCAGTACTTC
CASSVRYEQYF
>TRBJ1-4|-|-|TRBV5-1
TGCGCCAGCAGCTTCGGAAGTAAGGGTGAAAAACTGTTTTTT
CASSFGSKGEKLFF
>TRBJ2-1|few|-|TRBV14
TGTGCCAGCAGCCGCAAAAACTCGTGGGAGAGGCATTATGAGCAGTTCTTC
CASSRKNSWERHYEQFF